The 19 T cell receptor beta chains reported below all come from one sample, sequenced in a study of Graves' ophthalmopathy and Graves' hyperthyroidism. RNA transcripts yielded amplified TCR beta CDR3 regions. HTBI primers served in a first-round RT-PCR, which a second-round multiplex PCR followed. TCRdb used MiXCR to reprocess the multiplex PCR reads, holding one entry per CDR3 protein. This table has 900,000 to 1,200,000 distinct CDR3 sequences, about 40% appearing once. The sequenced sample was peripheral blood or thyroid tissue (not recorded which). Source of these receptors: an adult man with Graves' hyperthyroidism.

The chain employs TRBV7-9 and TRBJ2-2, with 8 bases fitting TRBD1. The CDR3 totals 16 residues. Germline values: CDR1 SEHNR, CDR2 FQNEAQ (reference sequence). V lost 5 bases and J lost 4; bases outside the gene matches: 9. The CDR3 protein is CASSPGGAGITGELFF. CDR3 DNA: TGTGCCAGCAGCCCAGGGGGCGCGGGGATCACCGGGGAGCTGTTTTTT.

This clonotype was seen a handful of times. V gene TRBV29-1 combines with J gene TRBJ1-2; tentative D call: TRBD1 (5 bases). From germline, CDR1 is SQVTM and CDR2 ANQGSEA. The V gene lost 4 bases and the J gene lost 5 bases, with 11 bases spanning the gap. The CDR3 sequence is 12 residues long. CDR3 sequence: CSVVGEKYGYTF. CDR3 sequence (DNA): TGCAGCGTTGTGGGGGAGAAGTATGGCTACACCTTC.

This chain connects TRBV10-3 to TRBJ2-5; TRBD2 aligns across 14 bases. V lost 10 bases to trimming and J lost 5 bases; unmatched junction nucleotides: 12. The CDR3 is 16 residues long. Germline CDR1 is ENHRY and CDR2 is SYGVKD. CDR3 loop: CASTTTSGRAGETQYF. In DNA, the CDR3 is TGTGCCAGCACGACGACTAGCGGGAGGGCCGGGGAGACCCAGTACTTC.

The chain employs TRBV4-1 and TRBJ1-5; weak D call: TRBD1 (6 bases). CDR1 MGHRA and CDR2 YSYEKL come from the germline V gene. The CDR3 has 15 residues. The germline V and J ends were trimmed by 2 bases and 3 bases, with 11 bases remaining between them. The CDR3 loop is CASSQIRQDNQPQHF. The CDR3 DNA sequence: TGCGCCAGCAGCCAAATCAGACAGGACAATCAGCCCCAGCATTTT.

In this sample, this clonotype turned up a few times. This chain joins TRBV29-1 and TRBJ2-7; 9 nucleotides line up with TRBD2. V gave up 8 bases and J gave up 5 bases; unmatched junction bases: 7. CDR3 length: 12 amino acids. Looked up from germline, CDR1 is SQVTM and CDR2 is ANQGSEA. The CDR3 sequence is CSPGLARDEQYF. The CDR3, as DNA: TGCAGCCCGGGACTAGCTCGGGACGAGCAGTACTTC.

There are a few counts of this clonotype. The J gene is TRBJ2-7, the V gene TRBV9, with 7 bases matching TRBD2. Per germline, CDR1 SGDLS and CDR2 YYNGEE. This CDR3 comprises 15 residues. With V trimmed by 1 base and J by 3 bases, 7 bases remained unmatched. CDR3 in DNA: TGTGCCAGCAGCGTAAAGGGGAGGGCTGGCTACGAGCAGTACTTC. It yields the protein CASSVKGRAGYEQYF. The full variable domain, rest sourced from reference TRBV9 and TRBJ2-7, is DSGVTQTPKHLITATGQRVTLRCSPRSGDLSVYWYQQSLDQGLQFLIQYYNGEERAKGNILERFSAQQFPDLHSELNLSSLELGDSALYFCASSVKGRAGYEQYFGPGTRLTVT.

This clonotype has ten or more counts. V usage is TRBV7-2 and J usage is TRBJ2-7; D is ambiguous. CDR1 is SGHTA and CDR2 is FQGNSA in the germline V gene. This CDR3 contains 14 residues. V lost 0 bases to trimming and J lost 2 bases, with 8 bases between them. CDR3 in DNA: TGTGCCAGCAGCTTAGCTGGGTACACCTACGAGCAGTACTTC. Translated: CASSLAGYTYEQYF.

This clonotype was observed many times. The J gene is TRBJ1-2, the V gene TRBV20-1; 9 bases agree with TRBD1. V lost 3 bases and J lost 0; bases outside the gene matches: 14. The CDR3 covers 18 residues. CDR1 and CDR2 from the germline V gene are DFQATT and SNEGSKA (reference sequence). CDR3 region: CSASVAPGQGLANYGYTF. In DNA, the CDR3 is TGCAGTGCTAGCGTTGCTCCGGGACAGGGCCTAGCTAACTATGGCTACACCTTC.

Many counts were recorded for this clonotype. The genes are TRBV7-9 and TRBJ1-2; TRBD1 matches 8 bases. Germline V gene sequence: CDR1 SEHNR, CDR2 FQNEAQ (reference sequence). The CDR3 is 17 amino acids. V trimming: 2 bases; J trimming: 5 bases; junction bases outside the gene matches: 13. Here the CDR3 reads CASSLFSGTGGGYGYTF. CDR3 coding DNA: TGTGCCAGCAGCTTATTCTCCGGGACAGGTGGCGGGTATGGCTACACCTTC.

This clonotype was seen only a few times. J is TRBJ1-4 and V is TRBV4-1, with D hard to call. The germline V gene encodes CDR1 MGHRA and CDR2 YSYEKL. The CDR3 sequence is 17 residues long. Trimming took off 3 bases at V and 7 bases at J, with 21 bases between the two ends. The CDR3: CASSHGPLTVEPEKLFF. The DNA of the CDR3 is TGCGCCAGCAGCCACGGCCCCCTCACGGTCGAGCCTGAAAAACTGTTTTTT.

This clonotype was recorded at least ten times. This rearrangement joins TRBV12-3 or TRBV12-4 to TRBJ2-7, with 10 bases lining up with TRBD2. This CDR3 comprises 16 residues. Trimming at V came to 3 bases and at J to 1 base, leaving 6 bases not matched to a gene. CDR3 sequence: CASSFPASGRSYEQYF. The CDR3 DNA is TGTGCCAGCAGTTTTCCCGCTAGCGGGAGATCCTACGAGCAGTACTTC.

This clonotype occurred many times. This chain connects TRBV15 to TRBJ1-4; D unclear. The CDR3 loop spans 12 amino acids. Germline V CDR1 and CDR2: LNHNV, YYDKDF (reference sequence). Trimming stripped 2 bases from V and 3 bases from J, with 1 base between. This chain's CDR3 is CATSRSNEKLFF. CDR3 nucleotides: TGTGCCACCAGCAGATCTAATGAAAAACTGTTTTTT. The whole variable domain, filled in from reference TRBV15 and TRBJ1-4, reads DAMVIQNPRYQVTQFGKPVTLSCSQTLNHNVMYWYQQKSSQAPKLLFHYYDKDFNNEADTPDNFQSRRPNTSFCFLDIRSPGLGDTAMYLCATSRSNEKLFFGSGTQLSVL.

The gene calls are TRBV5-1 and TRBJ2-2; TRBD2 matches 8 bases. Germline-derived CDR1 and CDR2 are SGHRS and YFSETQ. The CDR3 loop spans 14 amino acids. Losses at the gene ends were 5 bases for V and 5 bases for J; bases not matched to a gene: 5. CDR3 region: CASRSAGGTGELFF. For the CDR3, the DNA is TGCGCCAGCAGGAGCGCGGGGGGAACCGGGGAGCTGTTTTTT.

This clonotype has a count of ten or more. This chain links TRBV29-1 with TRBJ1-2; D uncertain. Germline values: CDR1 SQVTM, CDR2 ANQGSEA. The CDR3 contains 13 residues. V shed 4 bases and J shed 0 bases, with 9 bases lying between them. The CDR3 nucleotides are TGCAGCGTTGCGTCGGGCACTAACTATGGCTACACCTTC. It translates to CSVASGTNYGYTF.

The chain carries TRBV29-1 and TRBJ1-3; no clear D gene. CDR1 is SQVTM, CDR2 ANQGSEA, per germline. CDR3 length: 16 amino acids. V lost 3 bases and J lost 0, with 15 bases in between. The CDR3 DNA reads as TGCAGCGTTGAGGTTGTAGAGGGCTTCTCTGGAAACACCATATATTTT. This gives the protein CSVEVVEGFSGNTIYF.

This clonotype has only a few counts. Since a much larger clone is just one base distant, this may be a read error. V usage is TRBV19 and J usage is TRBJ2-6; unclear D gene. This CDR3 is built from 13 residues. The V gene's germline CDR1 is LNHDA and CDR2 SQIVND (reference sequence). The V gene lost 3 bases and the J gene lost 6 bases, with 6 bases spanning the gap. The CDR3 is CASSMAEANVLTF. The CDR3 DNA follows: TGTGCCAGTAGTATGGCAGAGGCCAACGTCCTGACTTTC.

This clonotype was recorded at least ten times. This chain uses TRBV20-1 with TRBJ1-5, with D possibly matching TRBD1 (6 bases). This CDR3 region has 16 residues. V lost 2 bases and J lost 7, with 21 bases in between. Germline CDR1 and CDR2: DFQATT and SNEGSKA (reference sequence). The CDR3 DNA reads TGCAGTGCTAGACCACCCAAAGGGGGGGTAGGACAGCCCCAGCATTTT. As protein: CSARPPKGGVGQPQHF.

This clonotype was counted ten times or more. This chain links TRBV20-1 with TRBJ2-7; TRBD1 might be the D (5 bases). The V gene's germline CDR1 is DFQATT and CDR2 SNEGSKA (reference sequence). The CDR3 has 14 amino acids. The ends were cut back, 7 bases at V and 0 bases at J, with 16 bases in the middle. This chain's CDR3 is CSGLGALSSYEQYF. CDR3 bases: TGCAGTGGGCTTGGGGCCTTGAGCTCCTACGAGCAGTACTTC.

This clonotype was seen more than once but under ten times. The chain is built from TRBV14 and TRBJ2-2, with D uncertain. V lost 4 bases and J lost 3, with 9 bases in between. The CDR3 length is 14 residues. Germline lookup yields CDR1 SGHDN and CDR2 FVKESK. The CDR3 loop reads CASSLLPHTGELFF. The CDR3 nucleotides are TGTGCCAGCAGCCTTTTGCCACACACCGGGGAGCTGTTTTTT.